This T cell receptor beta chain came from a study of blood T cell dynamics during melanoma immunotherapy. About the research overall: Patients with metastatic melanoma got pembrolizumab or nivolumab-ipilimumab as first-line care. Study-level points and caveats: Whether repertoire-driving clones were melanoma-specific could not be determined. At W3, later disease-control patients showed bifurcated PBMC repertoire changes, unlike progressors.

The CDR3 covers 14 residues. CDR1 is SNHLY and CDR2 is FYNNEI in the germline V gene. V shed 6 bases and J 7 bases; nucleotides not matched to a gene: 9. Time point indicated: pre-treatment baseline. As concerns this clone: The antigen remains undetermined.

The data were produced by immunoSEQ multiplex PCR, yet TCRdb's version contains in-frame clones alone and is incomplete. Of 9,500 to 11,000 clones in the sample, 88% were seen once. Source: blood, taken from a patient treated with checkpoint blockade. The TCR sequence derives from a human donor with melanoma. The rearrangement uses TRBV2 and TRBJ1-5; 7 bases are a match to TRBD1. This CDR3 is CASSQEGARQPQHF. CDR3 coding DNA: TGTGCCAGCAGCCAGGAGGGGGCACGGCAGCCCCAGCATTTT.